The rows below give T cell receptor beta chains drawn from one sample of a study of T cells in Graves' hyperthyroidism and ophthalmopathy. Each CDR3 protein is one row after TCRdb ran MiXCR on the multiplex PCR reads. The table shows under 550,000 distinct CDR3 sequences, with nearly 20% occurring only once. Sequenced sample: blood. All receptors derive from a man in his forties or fifties with Graves' ophthalmopathy. The CDR3 runs from the conserved cysteine through the conserved F or W. D genes are given only for firm matches. Clone size is stated in some rows and not others, as once, few, many or a class when expanded.

V,D,size,J,DNA,CDR3
TRBV20-1,.,many,TRBJ1-2,TGCAGTGCCCTCATACTTTCTAACTATGGCTACACCTTC,CSALILSNYGYTF
TRBV27,.,many,TRBJ1-4,TGTGCCAGCAGTTTGAGGGCAACTAATGAAAAACTGTTTTTT,CASSLRATNEKLFF
TRBV9,.,few,TRBJ2-1,TGTGCCAGCAGCCCCGGGCCGGGCGGGACTTACAATGAGCAGTTCTTC,CASSPGPGGTYNEQFF
TRBV20-1,.,many,TRBJ2-1,TGCAGTGCTAGCGGGGGACCCGTTAGGGATGAGCAGTTCTTC,CSASGGPVRDEQFF
TRBV6-1,.,few,TRBJ2-1,TGTGCCAGCAGTGTCATGACCCTCCTCTCCTACAATGAGCAGTTCTTC,CASSVMTLLSYNEQFF
TRBV11-2,.,many,TRBJ2-7,TGTGCCAGCAGCTTACCCGGGGGGCCCTACGAGCAGTACTTC,CASSLPGGPYEQYF
TRBV7-3,TRBD2,many,TRBJ2-3,TGTGCCAGCAGCATCGGGACTAGCGGACGCACAGATACGCAGTATTTT,CASSIGTSGRTDTQYF
TRBV7-8,.,many,TRBJ1-6,TGTGCCAGCAGCAGACAGTATAATTCACCCCTCCACTTT,CASSRQYNSPLHF
TRBV28,.,few,TRBJ1-2,TGTGCCAGCAGTTTAACGCAGATCTATGGCTACACCTTC,CASSLTQIYGYTF
TRBV15,.,.,TRBJ2-7,TGTGCCACCAGCAGAGAGCCGGGGCCGGCCTCCTACGAGCAGTACTTC,CATSREPGPASYEQYF
TRBV19,TRBD2,.,TRBJ2-1,TGTGCCAGTAGTATGGATACCGGACTAGCATATAACAATGAACAGTTCTTC,CASSMDTGLAYNNEQFF
TRBV7-9,TRBD1,.,TRBJ2-7,TGTGCCAGCAGCCTCTGGACAGGGACTCTCCACGAGCAGTACTTC,CASSLWTGTLHEQYF
TRBV15,TRBD1,.,TRBJ1-2,TGTGCCACCAGCAGACCCCCGGGACAGGCCCTATATGGCTACACCTTC,CATSRPPGQALYGYTF